Shown below are 16 T cell receptor beta chains from a single sample sequenced in a study of shared clonotypes between healthy human individuals. The protocol was immunoSEQ multiplex PCR, while the TCRdb copy is restricted to in-frame clones and leaves out a portion. The data show approximately 530,000 clones, 95% to 96% seen once. Source material: naive CD4+ T cells sorted from blood. Subset in this sample: CD45RA+ positively selected. These receptor sequences come from a woman aged 25 to 39 in good health.

This chain joins TRBV27 and TRBJ2-1; D uncertain. V was trimmed by 8 bases and J by 5 bases, leaving 25 bases between them. The CDR3 loop spans 17 amino acids. Germline V lookup: CDR1 MNHEY, CDR2 SMNVEV (reference sequence). The CDR3 region is CASRLLEPLNPNNEQFF. The DNA of the CDR3 is TGTGCCAGCCGCCTGCTGGAACCACTGAATCCCAACAATGAGCAGTTCTTC.

The chain uses TRBV11-3 and TRBJ2-7, with D unresolved. Germline V lookup: CDR1 SGHNT, CDR2 YENEEA. V was pared by 5 bases and J by 0 bases, with 8 bases between. The CDR3 has 13 residues. Here the CDR3 reads CASSPNDSYEQYF. The CDR3 nucleotides read TGTGCCAGCAGCCCAAATGACTCCTACGAGCAGTACTTC.

The V gene is TRBV7-8, the J gene TRBJ2-5; a weak D match, TRBD2 (6 bases). The germline V gene encodes CDR1 SGHVS and CDR2 FQNEAQ. V shed 4 bases and J shed 5 bases, with 11 bases lying between them. The CDR3 runs to 13 residues. This CDR3 reads CASSYLAGETQYF. The CDR3 nucleotides are TGTGCCAGCAGCTACCTTGCGGGGGAGACCCAGTACTTC.

The V and J genes are TRBV15 and TRBJ1-6; no definite D call. The CDR3 extends over 16 amino acids. CDR1 is LNHNV, CDR2 YYDKDF, per germline (reference sequence). V lost 1 base and J lost 10, with 17 bases in between. The CDR3 DNA sequence: TGTGCCACCAGCAGAGGGCCGGGTATTAAGGAATCACCCCTCCACTTT. Translated: CATSRGPGIKESPLHF. The full variable domain, with the rest looked up from reference TRBV15 and TRBJ1-6, is DAMVIQNPRYQVTQFGKPVTLSCSQTLNHNVMYWYQQKSSQAPKLLFHYYDKDFNNEADTPDNFQSRRPNTSFCFLDIRSPGLGDTAMYLCATSRGPGIKESPLHFGNGTRLTVT.

The chain carries TRBV5-8 and TRBJ2-7; 8 bases line up with TRBD1. The junction had 5 bases not matched to a gene; V was cut back by 7 bases and J by 2 bases. The CDR3 is made up of 13 amino acids. The germline V gene encodes CDR1 SGHTS and CDR2 YDEGEE. The CDR3 protein is CASLRTGTYEQYF. For the CDR3, the DNA is TGTGCCAGCCTTCGGACAGGGACCTACGAGCAGTACTTC.

The gene calls are TRBV15 and TRBJ1-1, with D unclear. Germline CDR1 and CDR2: LNHNV and YYDKDF (reference sequence). V shed 5 bases and J shed 1 base, with 11 bases lying between them. This CDR3 is built from 14 residues. CDR3 nucleotide sequence: TGTGCCACCAGCGGCTTCTCCGAGAACACTGAAGCTTTCTTT. Protein: CATSGFSENTEAFF.

The table lists this clone with a few counts. The chain couples TRBV7-6 to TRBJ1-2; 9 bases are shared with TRBD1. CDR1 and CDR2 from the germline V gene are SGHVS and FNYEAQ. V shed 5 bases and J 7 bases; nucleotides not matched to a gene: 11. The CDR3 contains 15 residues. In DNA, the CDR3 is TGTGCCAGCAGCCCGGGCCGGGACAGGGTCTCTGGCTACACCTTC. Its protein product is CASSPGRDRVSGYTF. The full variable domain, its missing parts supplied by reference TRBV7-6 and TRBJ1-2, is GAGVSQSPRYKVTKRGQDVALRCDPISGHVSLYWYRQALGQGPEFLTYFNYEAQQDKSGLPNDRFSAERPEGSISTLTIQRTEQRDSAMYRCASSPGRDRVSGYTFGSGTRLTVV.

The chain has TRBV19 and TRBJ1-2; 7 positions match TRBD1. The CDR3 consists of 16 residues. V lost 0 bases and J lost 6; bases outside the gene matches: 10. CDR1 and CDR2 from the germline V gene are LNHDA and SQIVND (reference sequence). The CDR3 protein is CASSIEGTAGSNGYTF. CDR3 bases: TGTGCCAGTAGTATAGAGGGGACAGCCGGCTCTAATGGCTACACCTTC.

The chain uses TRBV29-1 and TRBJ1-1, with 7 positions matching TRBD1. This CDR3 has 10 residues. Germline V gene data show CDR1 as SQVTM and CDR2 as ANQGSEA. The ends lost 8 bases at V and 7 bases at J; junction bases unmatched: 4. The CDR3 region has the DNA TGCAGCACTAGGGACAGTGAAGCTTTCTTT. It codes for CSTRDSEAFF. The full variable domain, with the rest looked up from reference TRBV29-1 and TRBJ1-1, is SAVISQKPSRDICQRGTSLTIQCQVDSQVTMMFWYRQQPGQSLTLIATANQGSEATYESGFVIDKFPISRPNLTFSTLTVSNMSPEDSSIYLCSTRDSEAFFGQGTRLTVV.

The chain joins TRBV5-1 to TRBJ2-1; possibly TRBD2 for D (5 bases). The CDR3 has 14 residues. V was pared by 6 bases and J by 9 bases, with 19 bases between. Germline CDR1 and CDR2: SGHRS and YFSETQ. CDR3 region: CASTEGVKPGEQFF. The CDR3 DNA reads as TGCGCCAGCACAGAGGGAGTCAAGCCGGGTGAGCAGTTCTTC.

V gene TRBV29-1 combines with J gene TRBJ2-1; either TRBD1 or TRBD2 may fit D (5 bases each). Trimming removed 5 bases at V and 6 bases at J, with 17 bases between. The germline CDR1 and CDR2 sequences are SQVTM and ANQGSEA. The CDR3 has 14 amino acids. The CDR3 spells CSVYSGTTVNEQFF. CDR3 nucleotides: TGCAGCGTTTACTCCGGGACCACCGTCAATGAGCAGTTCTTC.

The V gene is TRBV6-5, the J gene TRBJ1-5, with no clear D. Germline assignment: CDR1 MNHEY and CDR2 SVGAGI. This CDR3 has 13 amino acids. Trimming pared 8 bases from V and 6 bases from J, leaving 14 bases between. The CDR3 here is CASGVGSAQPQHF. The CDR3, as DNA: TGTGCCAGCGGGGTCGGGTCGGCTCAGCCCCAGCATTTT.

V is TRBV7-9 and J is TRBJ2-7; possibly TRBD2 for D (6 bases). CDR1 is SEHNR, CDR2 FQNEAQ, per germline (reference sequence). The CDR3 runs 15 residues. Trimming took off 5 bases at V and 1 base at J, with 15 bases between the two ends. CDR3 in amino acids: CASSNPEGGSYEQYF. CDR3 sequence (DNA): TGTGCCAGCAGCAACCCGGAGGGCGGGTCCTACGAGCAGTACTTC.

V gene TRBV7-9 combines with J gene TRBJ2-2; no firm D call. V was shortened by 5 bases and J by 3 bases, with 13 bases between the two germline ends. Germline V gene sequence: CDR1 SEHNR, CDR2 FQNEAQ (reference sequence). The CDR3 sequence is 15 residues long. The chain's CDR3 is CASSRAWADTGELFF. The CDR3 bases are TGTGCCAGCAGCCGAGCGTGGGCGGACACCGGGGAGCTGTTTTTT.

CDR3 bases: TGTGCCAGCAGAAGGCGAAACACAGATACGCAGTATTTT. It is translated as CASRRRNTDTQYF. The chain couples TRBV13 to TRBJ2-3, with D hard to call. The CDR3 is 13 residues long. Per germline, CDR1 PRHDT and CDR2 FYEKMQ (reference sequence). V lost 6 bases and J 2 bases, leaving 9 bases between the germline ends.

The CDR3 is CASSTSTGDNQPQHF. The CDR3 DNA reads as TGTGCCAGCAGCACGTCGACAGGGGACAATCAGCCCCAGCATTTT. This chain links TRBV9 with TRBJ1-5; 8 bases align to TRBD1. Germline V gene sequence: CDR1 SGDLS, CDR2 YYNGEE. This CDR3 has 15 residues. V was pared by 4 bases and J by 3 bases, with 6 bases of the junction left unmatched. The full variable domain, its missing parts supplied by reference TRBV9 and TRBJ1-5, is DSGVTQTPKHLITATGQRVTLRCSPRSGDLSVYWYQQSLDQGLQFLIQYYNGEERAKGNILERFSAQQFPDLHSELNLSSLELGDSALYFCASSTSTGDNQPQHFGDGTRLSIL.